One and the same sample provided the 31 T cell receptor beta chains below, sequenced in a study of OX40 agonist ivuxolimab in advanced cancers. TCRdb's copy holds only in-frame clones and misses some; the assay was immunoSEQ multiplex PCR. The repertoire includes 70,000 or so clones, about 90% of them detected once, and roughly 15% sits in the top ten. Sequences were derived from CD4+ or CD8+ T cells sorted from blood, sampled in a trial of the OX40 agonist ivuxolimab. The receptors stem from an adult with an advanced solid tumor such as melanoma, head and neck, liver or kidney cancer.

The chain has TRBV4-3 and TRBJ1-2, with 8 bases identical to TRBD1. The CDR3 length is 16 residues. Germline V gene lookup returns CDR1 LGHNA and CDR2 YSLEER. Trimming cost V 0 bases and J 8 bases; bases outside gene matches: 11. CDR3 region: CASSQDRGQALGGYTF. Here the CDR3 DNA reads TGCGCCAGCAGCCAAGATCGGGGACAGGCATTGGGAGGCTACACCTTC.

The chain uses TRBV29-1 and TRBJ2-1; weak D call: TRBD2 (5 bases). This CDR3 region has 12 residues. Germline V lookup: CDR1 SQVTM, CDR2 ANQGSEA. Trimming stripped 0 bases from V and 6 bases from J, with 6 bases between. CDR3 DNA sequence: TGCAGCGTTGAAGATCGGGGCAATGAGCAGTTCTTC. This encodes CSVEDRGNEQFF.

The chain is built from TRBV11-3 and TRBJ2-1, with D possibly called TRBD1 or TRBD2 (5 bases each). CDR3 size: 14 residues. V lost 3 bases and J 6 bases, leaving 12 bases between the germline ends. The germline V gene encodes CDR1 SGHNT and CDR2 YENEEA. Here the CDR3 DNA reads TGTGCCAGCAGCTTCCCCGGGACCAGCAATGAGCAGTTCTTC. Translated: CASSFPGTSNEQFF.

The chain has TRBV7-9 and TRBJ2-3; D possibly corresponds to TRBD2 (5 bases). Trimming left V 1 base short and J 0 bases short, with 8 bases between. CDR1 and CDR2 (germline): SEHNR, FQNEAQ (reference sequence). The CDR3 has 15 amino acids. The CDR3 DNA reads as TGTGCCAGCAGCTTAGGAGCGGAAAGCACAGATACGCAGTATTTT. It is translated as CASSLGAESTDTQYF.

V gene TRBV11-2 combines with J gene TRBJ2-1; the D gene is possibly TRBD2 (5 bases). The length of the CDR3 is 16 residues. Germline CDR1 and CDR2: SGHAT and FQNNGV. Between the trimmed V and J ends, which lost 1 base and 5 bases, there was a span of 15 bases. Written as DNA, the CDR3 is TGTGCCAGCAGCTTAGGGGGAAGCGGAACAAACAATGAGCAGTTCTTC. This translates into CASSLGGSGTNNEQFF.

This chain joins TRBV11-2 and TRBJ2-5; 9 nucleotides match TRBD1. Unmatched junction bases numbered 13, after V lost 4 bases and J lost 4 bases. Germline V lookup: CDR1 SGHAT, CDR2 FQNNGV. This CDR3 region has 17 residues. CDR3 loop: CASSSQGTGWGRETQYF. The CDR3 DNA follows: TGTGCCAGCAGCTCCCAAGGGACAGGGTGGGGGCGAGAGACCCAGTACTTC.

This chain links TRBV19 with TRBJ2-1; 8 bases agree with TRBD2. Trimming cost V 5 bases and J 0 bases; bases outside gene matches: 6. The CDR3 runs to 16 residues. Germline V gives CDR1 LNHDA, CDR2 SQIVND (reference sequence). CDR3 in DNA: TGTGCCAGTAGTCCGACTAGCGATACCTCCTACAATGAGCAGTTCTTC. This translates into CASSPTSDTSYNEQFF. The variable domain in full, completed from reference TRBV19 and TRBJ2-1, reads DGGITQSPKYLFRKEGQNVTLSCEQNLNHDAMYWYRQDPGQGLRLIYYSQIVNDFQKGDIAEGYSVSREKKESFPLTVTSAQKNPTAFYLCASSPTSDTSYNEQFFGPGTRLTVL.

J is TRBJ2-7 and V is TRBV6-5; maybe TRBD2 (6 bases). CDR1 MNHEY and CDR2 SVGAGI come from the germline V gene. V was cut by 0 bases and J by 3 bases, with 12 bases left in between. The CDR3 length is 15 residues. The CDR3: CASSYSVEGLYEQYF. In nucleotides, the CDR3 is TGTGCCAGCAGTTACTCGGTGGAGGGACTCTACGAGCAGTACTTC.

Here the CDR3 reads CASTEDNQETQYF. For the CDR3, the DNA is TGTGCCAGCACCGAAGACAACCAAGAGACCCAGTACTTC. The rearrangement uses TRBV7-8 and TRBJ2-5; D is unclear. The CDR3 length is 13 residues. Germline CDR1 SGHVS, CDR2 FQNEAQ. Trimming shortened V by 7 bases and J by 0 bases, and 9 bases separated the two germline ends.

J is TRBJ2-1 and V is TRBV28; D might be TRBD1 (6 bases). The CDR3 totals 16 residues. Trimming shortened V by 6 bases and J by 3 bases, and 18 bases separated the two germline ends. From germline, CDR1 is MDHEN and CDR2 SYDVKM. CDR3 coding DNA: TGTGCCAGCAGCCCAGGGGTAGATGGGATCTACAATGAGCAGTTCTTC. Encoded protein: CASSPGVDGIYNEQFF.

The chain carries TRBV6-4 and TRBJ2-1, with TRBD2 identical over 13 bases. J lost 6 bases, V lost 4 bases, and 0 bases had no gene match. The germline V gene has CDR1 MRHNA and CDR2 SNTAGT. The CDR3 loop spans 14 amino acids. CDR3 DNA: TGTGCCAGCAGTGGGACTAGCGGGAGCAATGAGCAGTTCTTC. This gives the protein CASSGTSGSNEQFF.

This clone was recorded only once. The chain has TRBV5-6 and TRBJ2-3, with 7 bases fitting TRBD2. Germline V gene sequence: CDR1 SGHDT, CDR2 YYEEEE. The CDR3 covers 14 residues. After removal of 0 bases from V and 5 bases from J, the junction contained 3 bases not matched to a gene. CDR3 DNA sequence: TGTGCCAGCAGCTTGGGACTAGCCCGAGATACGCAGTATTTT. Translation: CASSLGLARDTQYF. The full variable domain, rest sourced from reference TRBV5-6 and TRBJ2-3, is DAGVTQSPTHLIKTRGQQVTLRCSPKSGHDTVSWYQQALGQGPQFIFQYYEEEERQRGNFPDRFSGHQFPNYSSELNVNALLLGDSALYLCASSLGLARDTQYFGPGTRLTVL.

The CDR3 coding sequence is TGTGCCAGCAGTGAAGGGGAGGGAGGGGGGTACGAGCAGTACTTC. Protein: CASSEGEGGGYEQYF. The chain uses TRBV6-1 and TRBJ2-7; D perhaps matches TRBD2 (7 bases). Trimming took off 1 base at V and 4 bases at J, with 14 bases between the two ends. The length of the CDR3 is 15 residues. The V gene's germline CDR1 is MNHNS and CDR2 SASEGT.

The rearrangement uses TRBV6-5 and TRBJ1-4, with D unresolved. This CDR3 spans 13 amino acids. In germline, CDR1 is MNHEY, CDR2 SVGAGI. V lost 0 bases and J lost 8, with 7 bases in between. This CDR3 reads CASSYSKREKLFF. The CDR3 bases are TGTGCCAGCAGTTACTCGAAGAGGGAAAAACTGTTTTTT.

The gene calls are TRBV27 and TRBJ2-1, with 11 bases lining up with TRBD2. After removal of 1 base from V and 4 bases from J, the junction contained 3 bases not matched to a gene. The germline V gene encodes CDR1 MNHEY and CDR2 SMNVEV (reference sequence). The CDR3 runs 16 residues. The CDR3 here is CASSLLLAGEYNEQFF. CDR3 bases: TGTGCCAGCAGTTTATTACTAGCGGGGGAGTACAATGAGCAGTTCTTC.

This chain connects TRBV28 to TRBJ2-7, with TRBD1 matching 7 bases. Unmatched junction bases numbered 10, after V lost 3 bases and J lost 2 bases. From germline, CDR1 is MDHEN and CDR2 SYDVKM. CDR3 length: 16 residues. CDR3 nucleotide sequence: TGTGCCAGCAGTTTCGCGGAGACAGGGAGTGCCTACGAGCAGTACTTC. As protein: CASSFAETGSAYEQYF.

The chain couples TRBV28 to TRBJ1-5, with D possibly TRBD1 on 6 matching bases. The V end was cut by 2 bases, the J end by 11 bases, with 19 bases between. CDR1 MDHEN and CDR2 SYDVKM come from the germline V gene. The CDR3 runs to 15 residues. The CDR3 spells CASSLTLYTRGAQHF. Written as DNA, the CDR3 is TGTGCCAGCAGTTTAACCCTATACACGAGGGGGGCCCAGCATTTT.

The chain is built from TRBV5-5 and TRBJ2-7; 8 nucleotides align to TRBD2. Germline V gene data show CDR1 as SGHKS and CDR2 as YYEKEE (reference sequence). The junction had 13 bases not matched to a gene; V was cut back by 4 bases and J by 1 base. CDR3 length: 17 residues. The CDR3 is CASSPSSGSFYSYEQYF. CDR3 coding DNA: TGTGCCAGCAGCCCCTCAAGCGGGAGTTTTTATTCCTACGAGCAGTACTTC.

The chain carries TRBV25-1 and TRBJ1-1; the D is unclear. Per germline, CDR1 MGHDK and CDR2 SYGVNS. The CDR3 spans 16 residues. Trimming took 4 bases from V and 6 from J, leaving 21 bases between them. The CDR3 DNA is TGTGCCAGCAGTGGCCCGGTGCCGGGATCTAGTGCTGAAGCTTTCTTT. It translates to CASSGPVPGSSAEAFF.

This clone has just one count. The V gene is TRBV27, the J gene TRBJ2-2; D ambiguous. Germline lookup yields CDR1 MNHEY and CDR2 SMNVEV (reference sequence). Trimming took 3 bases from V and 0 from J, leaving 14 bases between them. CDR3 size: 17 residues. The CDR3 here is CASSLTAGHTNTGELFF. The CDR3 DNA reads as TGTGCCAGCAGTTTGACCGCCGGGCACACGAACACCGGGGAGCTGTTTTTT.

The genes are TRBV7-9 and TRBJ2-2; D is undetermined. The germline V gene encodes CDR1 SEHNR and CDR2 FQNEAQ (reference sequence). The CDR3 spans 13 residues. The V end was cut by 2 bases, the J end by 6 bases, with 7 bases between. The DNA of the CDR3 is TGTGCCAGCAGCTTACTAGGTGCCGGGGAGCTGTTTTTT. This sequence encodes CASSLLGAGELFF.

This chain links TRBV29-1 with TRBJ2-7; D perhaps matches TRBD1 (6 bases). Per germline, CDR1 SQVTM and CDR2 ANQGSEA. V was clipped by 7 bases and J by 2 bases, with 18 bases between them. This CDR3 region has 14 residues. This CDR3 reads CSARIRDKTYEQYF. The CDR3 nucleotides read TGCAGCGCTAGAATTCGGGACAAAACCTACGAGCAGTACTTC.

This sequence joins TRBV7-9 and TRBJ2-1, with D maybe TRBD1 (5 bases). The V gene lost 1 base and the J gene lost 7 bases, with 8 bases spanning the gap. Germline CDR1 is SEHNR and CDR2 is FQNEAQ (reference sequence). The length of the CDR3 is 13 residues. The CDR3 is CASSLGGLNEQFF. Here the CDR3 DNA reads TGTGCCAGCAGCTTAGGGGGCCTAAATGAGCAGTTCTTC. The variable domain in full, with the rest retrieved from reference TRBV7-9 and TRBJ2-1, is DTGVSQNPRHKITKRGQNVTFRCDPISEHNRLYWYRQTLGQGPEFLTYFQNEAQLEKSRLLSDRFSAERPKGSFSTLEIQRTEQGDSAMYLCASSLGGLNEQFFGPGTRLTVL.

The chain combines TRBV6-4 with TRBJ2-1, with TRBD2 matching over 7 bases. Losses at the gene ends were 6 bases for V and 6 bases for J; bases not matched to a gene: 8. Germline V gene data show CDR1 as MRHNA and CDR2 as SNTAGT. The CDR3 spans 14 residues. CDR3: CASRPSGTINEQFF. DNA for the CDR3: TGTGCCAGCAGGCCTAGCGGCACAATCAATGAGCAGTTCTTC.

The V and J genes are TRBV7-6 and TRBJ2-7, with D unclear. The length of the CDR3 is 14 residues. Trimming cost V 0 bases and J 0 bases, with 6 bases left between them. CDR1 SGHVS and CDR2 FNYEAQ come from the germline V gene. CDR3 sequence: CASSLAGLSYEQYF. In nucleotides, the CDR3 is TGTGCCAGCAGCTTAGCCGGTCTCTCCTACGAGCAGTACTTC.

The CDR3 reads CASSPSRPRDTQYF. The DNA for the CDR3 is TGTGCCAGTAGTCCTAGTCGTCCGAGGGATACGCAGTATTTT. This chain joins TRBV19 and TRBJ2-3, with D unclear. Trimming shortened V by 5 bases and J by 6 bases, and 15 bases separated the two germline ends. CDR1 LNHDA and CDR2 SQIVND come from the germline V gene (reference sequence). This CDR3 is built from 14 residues.

J is TRBJ1-2 and V is TRBV9; a possible D gene is TRBD1 (5 bases). V was trimmed by 0 bases and J by 1 base, leaving 7 bases between them. The germline gives CDR1 SGDLS, CDR2 YYNGEE. The CDR3 length is 14 residues. CDR3 in DNA: TGTGCCAGCAGCGTAGAGGGGTATAACTATGGCTACACCTTC. It encodes CASSVEGYNYGYTF.

The chain carries TRBV4-1 and TRBJ2-7; TRBD1 is a possible D gene (6 bases). Between the trimmed V and J ends, which lost 1 base and 4 bases, there was a span of 14 bases. CDR3 length: 15 amino acids. CDR1 MGHRA and CDR2 YSYEKL come from the germline V gene. CDR3: CASSQGPDRIYEQYF. Here the CDR3 DNA reads TGCGCCAGCAGCCAAGGACCAGACAGGATTTACGAGCAGTACTTC.

The J gene is TRBJ2-2, the V gene TRBV5-1; D is possibly TRBD2 (6 bases). Trimming cost V 9 bases and J 7 bases, with 19 bases left between them. The CDR3 contains 14 residues. Germline assignment: CDR1 SGHRS and CDR2 YFSETQ. The CDR3 protein is CATNQDSGDGELFF. DNA for the CDR3: TGCGCCACTAACCAGGATAGCGGAGACGGGGAGCTGTTTTTT.

The chain couples TRBV11-1 to TRBJ1-1; D gene uncertain. The CDR3 is 15 residues long. V lost 1 base, J lost 3 bases, and 12 bases lay in between. CDR1 SGHAT and CDR2 FQDESV come from the germline V gene (reference sequence). CDR3 sequence: CASSLVSTAYTEAFF. The DNA of the CDR3 is TGTGCCAGCAGCTTAGTTAGTACAGCCTACACTGAAGCTTTCTTT.

The chain joins TRBV18 to TRBJ2-7; D uncertain. The ends were cut back, 3 bases at V and 3 bases at J, with 12 bases in the middle. CDR1 and CDR2 from the germline V gene are KGHSH and LQKENI. The CDR3 totals 14 residues. Here the CDR3 reads CASSPSKVVYEQYF. CDR3 nucleotides: TGTGCCAGCTCACCCTCCAAGGTAGTCTACGAGCAGTACTTC.